The source of this T cell receptor (beta chain) is a study of tumor-infiltrating lymphocytes in primary liver carcinoma. Germline CDR1 is SEHNR and CDR2 is FQNEAQ (reference sequence). The CDR3 covers 14 residues. Deletions cut 1 base from V and 0 bases from J, with 6 bases between. Turning to this clonotype: This CDR3 fails to terminate in the conserved phenylalanine or tryptophan, so it likely reflects a read error.

Out of unsorted whole blood came the blood RNA, and germline DNA was extracted as well. The input was 500 ng total RNA; TCR beta cDNA was made from it with a constant-region primer. Nested multiplex PCR, run for three rounds with slightly modified ARM-PCR, yielded TCR beta libraries. For approximately 9 cycles apiece, the opening two PCR rounds ran with TRBV1-TRBV30 forward primers and a C-beta reverse primer. Each CDR3 protein is one row after TCRdb ran MiXCR on the multiplex PCR reads. The data contain approximately 310,000 distinct CDR3 sequences, around three fifths of them seen just once; the ten biggest clones take up about 8.4%.

The TCR sequence derives from a middle-aged man with primary liver carcinoma and hepatitis B virus infection. The V and J genes are TRBV7-9 and TRBJ1-1; no clear D. The specimen sequenced was peripheral blood. CDR3 sequence reads: CASSLVWLNTEAFS. DNA of the CDR3: TGTGCCAGCAGCTTAGTATGGTTGAACACTGAAGCTTTCTCT.